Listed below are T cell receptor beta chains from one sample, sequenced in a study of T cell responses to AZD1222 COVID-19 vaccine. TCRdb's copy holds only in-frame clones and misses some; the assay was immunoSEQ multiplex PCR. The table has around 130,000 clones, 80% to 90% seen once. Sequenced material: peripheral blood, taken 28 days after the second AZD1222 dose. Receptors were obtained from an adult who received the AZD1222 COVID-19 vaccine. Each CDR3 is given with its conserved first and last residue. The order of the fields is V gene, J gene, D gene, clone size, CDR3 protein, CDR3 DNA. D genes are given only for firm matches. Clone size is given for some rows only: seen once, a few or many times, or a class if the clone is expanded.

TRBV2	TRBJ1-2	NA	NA	CASSSQSLKVGGYTF	TGTGCCAGCAGTTCACAGTCGCTCAAAGTCGGTGGCTACACCTTC
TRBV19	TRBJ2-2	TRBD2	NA	CASRGLAGGLNTGELFF	TGTGCCAGTAGGGGACTAGCGGGAGGATTGAACACCGGGGAGCTGTTTTTT
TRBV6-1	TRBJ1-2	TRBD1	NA	CASSEHPGQGRVGYTF	TGTGCCAGCAGTGAGCATCCGGGACAGGGGCGTGTTGGCTACACCTTC
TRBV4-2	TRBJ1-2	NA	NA	CASSQDPGQTLDYGYTF	TGTGCCAGCAGCCAAGACCCCGGACAGACCCTGGACTATGGCTACACCTTC
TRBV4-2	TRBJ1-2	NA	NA	CASSQLLDSTNYGYTF	TGTGCCAGCAGCCAGCTACTAGACAGCACTAACTATGGCTACACCTTC
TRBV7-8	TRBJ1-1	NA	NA	CASSLGRNTEAFF	TGTGCCAGCAGCTTAGGGCGGAACACTGAAGCTTTCTTT
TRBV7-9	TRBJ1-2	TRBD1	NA	CASSSLDRGANYGYTF	TGTGCCAGCAGCTCGCTAGACAGGGGGGCTAACTATGGCTACACCTTC
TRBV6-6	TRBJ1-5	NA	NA	CASSPDYSQPQHF	TGTGCCAGCAGTCCGGACTACAGTCAGCCCCAGCATTTT
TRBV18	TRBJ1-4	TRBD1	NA	CASSPDRGEEKLFF	TGTGCCAGCTCACCGGACAGGGGTGAGGAAAAACTGTTTTTT
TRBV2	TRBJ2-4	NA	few	CASRTRENIQYF	TGTGCCAGCAGAACTAGGGAAAACATTCAGTACTTC
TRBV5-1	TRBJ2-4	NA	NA	CASSPGLVSENIQYF	TGCGCCAGCAGCCCCGGCCTAGTTAGCGAAAACATTCAGTACTTC
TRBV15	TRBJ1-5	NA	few	CATSRGAGRNQPQHF	TGTGCCACCAGCAGAGGTGCAGGGCGCAATCAGCCCCAGCATTTT
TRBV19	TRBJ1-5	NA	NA	CASKDPGSRSQPQHF	TGTGCCAGCAAAGATCCAGGGAGCCGTAGTCAGCCCCAGCATTTT
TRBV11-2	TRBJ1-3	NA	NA	CASSPRDSGNTIYF	TGTGCCAGCAGCCCCCGGGACTCTGGAAACACCATATATTTT
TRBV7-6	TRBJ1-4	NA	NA	CASSPGQKEKLFF	TGTGCCAGCAGCCCCGGACAGAAAGAAAAACTGTTTTTT
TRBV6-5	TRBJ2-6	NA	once	CASTRDGGGANVLTF	TGTGCCAGCACCCGAGACGGCGGTGGGGCCAACGTCCTGACTTTC
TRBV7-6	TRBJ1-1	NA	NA	CASSQFTGWDTEAFF	TGTGCCAGCAGCCAGTTCACAGGGTGGGACACTGAAGCTTTCTTT
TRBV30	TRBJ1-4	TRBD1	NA	CAWATGPLNEKLFF	TGTGCCTGGGCGACAGGGCCCCTCAATGAAAAACTGTTTTTT
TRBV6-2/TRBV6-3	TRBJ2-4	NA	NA	CASSLSGDIQYF	TGTGCCAGCAGTCTGTCAGGGGACATTCAGTACTTC
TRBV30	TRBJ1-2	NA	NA	CAWSGGLGAYGYTF	TGTGCCTGGAGTGGAGGACTGGGGGCCTATGGCTACACCTTC
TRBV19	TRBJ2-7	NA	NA	CASSSLGEQYF	TGTGCCAGTAGTTCTCTAGGCGAGCAGTACTTC
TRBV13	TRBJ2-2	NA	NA	CASSPSLGTGELFF	TGTGCCAGCAGCCCTAGTTTAGGGACCGGGGAGCTGTTTTTT